A single sample is the source of the 29 T cell receptor beta chains below, sequenced in a study of blood T cell repertoires in COVID-19. Using immunoSEQ multiplex PCR, the repertoire was profiled, and TCRdb retains in-frame clones only, with some absent. The sample records roughly 200,000 clones, around 78% being singletons. The sample taken for sequencing was peripheral blood. Receptor source: a woman of 80 years or more with active or convalescent COVID-19.

The rearrangement links TRBV3-1 (or the pseudogene TRBV3-2) to TRBJ2-5; 9 bases fit TRBD1. Germline V gene data show CDR1 as LGHDT and CDR2 as YNNKEL (reference sequence). V gave up 6 bases and J gave up 5 bases; unmatched junction bases: 10. The CDR3 loop spans 15 amino acids. The CDR3 reads CASRPGQGLWETQYF. The DNA of the CDR3 is TGTGCCAGCAGACCGGGACAGGGTCTTTGGGAGACCCAGTACTTC.

This sequence joins TRBV4-1 and TRBJ2-5; 8 bases are shared with TRBD1. After removal of 4 bases from V and 4 bases from J, the junction contained 2 bases not matched to a gene. The CDR3 extends over 13 amino acids. The germline CDR1 and CDR2 sequences are MGHRA and YSYEKL. The CDR3 bases are TGCGCCAGCAGCCCCAGGGGGCTAGAGACCCAGTACTTC. The encoded protein is CASSPRGLETQYF.

The rearrangement joins TRBV28 to TRBJ2-1; 13 nucleotides align to TRBD2. V gave up 6 bases and J gave up 6 bases; unmatched junction bases: 5. The germline V gene has CDR1 MDHEN and CDR2 SYDVKM. The CDR3 length is 15 residues. CDR3 sequence: CASSVTSGGANEQFF. The CDR3, as DNA: TGTGCCAGCAGCGTCACTAGCGGGGGGGCCAATGAGCAGTTCTTC.

This chain connects TRBV18 to TRBJ2-3, with D unresolved. Germline V gene sequence: CDR1 KGHSH, CDR2 LQKENI. Trimming shortened V by 2 bases and J by 2 bases, and 8 bases separated the two germline ends. The CDR3 has 14 residues. Here the CDR3 DNA reads TGTGCCAGCTCACCATTCAGACTCACAGATACGCAGTATTTT. This sequence encodes CASSPFRLTDTQYF.

In this sample, this clone turned up once. This sequence joins TRBV18 and TRBJ1-2; perhaps TRBD1 as D (5 bases). From germline, CDR1 is KGHSH and CDR2 LQKENI. This CDR3 has 16 amino acids. The ends were cut back, 6 bases at V and 9 bases at J, with 26 bases in the middle. DNA for the CDR3: TGTGCCAGCTCCCCCCCGCAGGGTCTTGGGGAACGTCGCTACACCTTC. Its protein is CASSPPQGLGERRYTF. Together with reference TRBV18 and TRBJ1-2, the CDR3 gives the full variable domain: NAGVMQNPRHLVRRRGQEARLRCSPMKGHSHVYWYRQLPEEGLKFMVYLQKENIIDESGMPKERFSAEFPKEGPSILRIQQVVRGDSAAYFCASSPPQGLGERRYTFGSGTRLTVV.

The V and J genes are TRBV3-1 (or the pseudogene TRBV3-2) and TRBJ2-3; 12 nucleotides match TRBD1. CDR1 is LGHDT and CDR2 is YNNKEL in the germline V gene (reference sequence). The CDR3 totals 15 residues. Trimming took 6 bases from V and 8 from J; bases not matched to a gene: 9. The CDR3 DNA reads as TGTGCCAGCAGTCAAAGGGACAGGGGGCATGGTACGCAGTATTTT. Translation: CASSQRDRGHGTQYF.

V is TRBV7-2 and J is TRBJ2-3; TRBD2 might be the D (7 bases). Trimming removed 3 bases at V and 2 bases at J, with 18 bases between. Germline CDR1 reads SGHTA; CDR2 reads FQGNSA. The CDR3 length is 17 residues. CDR3 DNA: TGTGCCAGCAGCTTCCGGGCAGGGGAGGGAACCACAGATACGCAGTATTTT. Translating it yields CASSFRAGEGTTDTQYF.

This clone showed up just a few times. The chain joins TRBV2 to TRBJ1-4; D is ambiguous. CDR3 length: 15 residues. V was pared by 6 bases and J by 4 bases, with 15 bases between. Germline-derived CDR1 and CDR2 are SNHLY and FYNNEI. CDR3: CASRGWADFNEKLFF. Written as DNA, the CDR3 is TGTGCCAGCAGGGGTTGGGCAGATTTTAATGAAAAACTGTTTTTT.

The count of this clone is one. The rearrangement uses TRBV9 and TRBJ1-4, with 7 nucleotides matching TRBD1. Germline values: CDR1 SGDLS, CDR2 YYNGEE. J was trimmed by 7 bases and V by 3 bases; bases with no gene match: 12. The CDR3 contains 16 residues. This CDR3 reads CASSAGKGALGEKLFF. In DNA form, the CDR3 reads TGTGCCAGCAGCGCCGGGAAGGGGGCGCTGGGTGAAAAACTGTTTTTT.

The V call is TRBV18, the J call TRBJ2-5; perhaps TRBD1 as D (5 bases). Trimming left V 2 bases short and J 5 bases short, with 12 bases between. This CDR3 is 14 amino acids long. Germline assignment: CDR1 KGHSH and CDR2 LQKENI. For the CDR3, the DNA is TGTGCCAGCTCACCAGGACACCCGTCGGAGACCCAGTACTTC. Its protein is CASSPGHPSETQYF.

This chain connects TRBV11-2 to TRBJ2-7; 10 nucleotides agree with TRBD2. The junction had 4 bases not matched to a gene; V was cut back by 5 bases and J by 3 bases. CDR3 length: 14 residues. The germline gives CDR1 SGHAT, CDR2 FQNNGV. Written as DNA, the CDR3 is TGTGCCAGCAGCCAGAGGACTAGCGGCTACGAGCAGTACTTC. Translation gives CASSQRTSGYEQYF.

This clone was seen more than once but under ten times. Other nucleotide sequences from this sample produce the same CDR3. The chain recombines TRBV10-3 with TRBJ2-3, with 8 bases matching TRBD1. V was pared by 3 bases and J by 5 bases, with 1 base of the junction left unmatched. This CDR3 has 13 amino acids. CDR1 ENHRY and CDR2 SYGVKD come from the germline V gene. The DNA for the CDR3 is TGTGCCATCAGTGACAGGGGGCAAGATACGCAGTATTTT. Residues: CAISDRGQDTQYF.

The sample holds one count of this clone. Other DNA sequences in the sample encode the same CDR3. The chain employs TRBV3-1 (or the pseudogene TRBV3-2) and TRBJ1-1; 7 nucleotides agree with TRBD1. The CDR3 is 14 residues long. Germline V lookup: CDR1 LGHDT, CDR2 YNNKEL (reference sequence). J lost 4 bases, V lost 1 base, and 3 bases had no gene match. The CDR3 DNA follows: TGTGCCAGCAGCCAAGCACAGGGGAGCACTGAAGCTTTCTTT. Translated, it gives CASSQAQGSTEAFF.

With respect to this clone: The sample has other DNA sequences that encode this CDR3 too. The chain carries TRBV28 and TRBJ1-5; D gene uncertain. The CDR3 is 14 amino acids. V lost 6 bases and J lost 0, with 9 bases in between. Germline CDR1 and CDR2: MDHEN and SYDVKM. In DNA form, the CDR3 reads TGTGCCAGCAGCCCGATAGATAGCAATCAGCCCCAGCATTTT. Protein: CASSPIDSNQPQHF.

This clone has only one observation. The rearrangement uses TRBV10-3 and TRBJ2-2; 9 bases line up with TRBD2. The CDR3 sequence is 13 residues long. J lost 6 bases, V lost 4 bases, and 0 bases had no gene match. Per germline, CDR1 ENHRY and CDR2 SYGVKD. The CDR3 nucleotides read TGTGCCATCAGTGCTAGCGGGGCCGGGGAGCTGTTTTTT. This encodes CAISASGAGELFF.

The CDR3 here is CASSQYPGGGDNEQFF. CDR3 nucleotide sequence: TGTGCCAGCAGCCAATACCCGGGGGGCGGGGACAATGAGCAGTTCTTC. The V call is TRBV4-2, the J call TRBJ2-1; D might be TRBD2 (7 bases). The germline V gene has CDR1 LGHNA and CDR2 YNFKEQ. The V end lost 2 bases, the J end lost 5 bases, and 16 bases lay between the germline ends. The CDR3 length is 16 residues.

The CDR3 reads CASSPISLGAQYF. DNA for the CDR3: TGTGCCAGCTCACCAATCTCCCTCGGGGCCCAGTACTTC. V and J are TRBV18 and TRBJ2-5; a possible D gene is TRBD2 (5 bases). The germline V and J ends were trimmed by 2 bases and 9 bases, with 13 bases remaining between them. This CDR3 has 13 amino acids. Germline CDR1 reads KGHSH; CDR2 reads LQKENI.

The chain uses TRBV7-2 and TRBJ2-1, with TRBD1 identical over 8 bases. The V gene's germline CDR1 is SGHTA and CDR2 FQGNSA. The V segment lost 5 bases and the J segment 3 bases; nucleotides outside the gene matches: 6. The CDR3 spans 15 residues. DNA of the CDR3: TGTGCCAGCAGCGCAGACAGGGGAGGCTACAATGAGCAGTTCTTC. Translation: CASSADRGGYNEQFF.

V gene TRBV5-1 combines with J gene TRBJ2-2, with D possibly matching TRBD2 (6 bases). The CDR3 consists of 16 residues. V was clipped by 0 bases and J by 3 bases, with 12 bases between them. The germline V gene encodes CDR1 SGHRS and CDR2 YFSETQ. The CDR3 coding sequence is TGCGCCAGCAGCTTGGCCGGCGGAGGGGACACCGGGGAGCTGTTTTTT. It specifies CASSLAGGGDTGELFF.

V usage is TRBV28 and J usage is TRBJ1-1, with a possible D match to TRBD1 (6 bases). The CDR3 is made up of 14 amino acids. Germline CDR1 MDHEN, CDR2 SYDVKM. V lost 3 bases and J 1 base, leaving 9 bases between the germline ends. Here the CDR3 DNA reads TGTGCCAGCAGTTTGCTGGGACAGAACACTGAAGCTTTCTTT. It yields the protein CASSLLGQNTEAFF.

The chain couples TRBV5-1 to TRBJ2-5; 12 bases are shared with TRBD2. The germline V gene encodes CDR1 SGHRS and CDR2 YFSETQ. There are 15 residues in the CDR3. The ends lost 6 bases at V and 5 bases at J; junction bases unmatched: 8. In DNA, the CDR3 is TGCGCCAGCACGCTTACCGGGACTAGCGGGGAGACCCAGTACTTC. Protein product: CASTLTGTSGETQYF. The full variable domain, with the rest looked up from reference TRBV5-1 and TRBJ2-5, is KAGVTQTPRYLIKTRGQQVTLSCSPISGHRSVSWYQQTPGQGLQFLFEYFSETQRNKGNFPGRFSGRQFSNSRSEMNVSTLELGDSALYLCASTLTGTSGETQYFGPGTRLLVL.

The chain couples TRBV5-4 to TRBJ2-3; 7 nucleotides match TRBD1. Trimming took 5 bases from V and 3 from J; bases not matched to a gene: 6. This CDR3 is 14 amino acids long. Germline V gene sequence: CDR1 SGHNT, CDR2 YYREEE (reference sequence). CDR3 coding DNA: TGTGCCAGCAGGCGACAGGGTTGGACAGATACGCAGTATTTT. It yields the protein CASRRQGWTDTQYF.

This rearrangement joins TRBV7-9 to TRBJ1-1, with 7 bases identical to TRBD1. The V gene end was trimmed by 5 bases and the J gene end by 3 bases; junction bases not matched to a gene: 3. The germline V gene encodes CDR1 SEHNR and CDR2 FQNEAQ (reference sequence). CDR3 size: 13 residues. CDR3: CASSLQGHTEAFF. CDR3 in DNA: TGTGCCAGCAGCCTACAGGGGCACACTGAAGCTTTCTTT.

The rearrangement uses TRBV3-1 (or the pseudogene TRBV3-2) and TRBJ2-5; 13 bases line up with TRBD2. The CDR3 consists of 15 residues. Trimming cost V 1 base and J 10 bases; bases outside gene matches: 6. Looked up from germline, CDR1 is LGHDT and CDR2 is YNNKEL (reference sequence). The CDR3 nucleotides are TGTGCCAGCAGCCAAGGGGGACTAGCGGGGCCCCGCCAGTACTTC. This codes for CASSQGGLAGPRQYF.

As to this clone: Other DNA sequences from this sample encode an identical CDR3 as well. The chain carries TRBV6-5 and TRBJ1-1, with unresolved D. Germline V gene data show CDR1 as MNHEY and CDR2 as SVGAGI. This CDR3 is 12 amino acids long. V shed 6 bases and J shed 3 bases, with 8 bases lying between them. The DNA of the CDR3 is TGTGCCAGCAGCTACAGAGACACTGAAGCTTTCTTT. This translates into CASSYRDTEAFF.

V and J are TRBV6-1 and TRBJ2-7, with no clear D. V shed 2 bases and J shed 7 bases, with 6 bases lying between them. The CDR3 extends over 11 amino acids. Germline loops: CDR1 MNHNS, CDR2 SASEGT. CDR3 sequence reads: CASSERSEQYF. DNA for the CDR3: TGTGCCAGCAGTGAACGTAGTGAGCAGTACTTC.

The chain links TRBV24-1 to TRBJ2-6; no firm D call. There are 15 residues in the CDR3. V dropped 4 bases and J dropped 4 bases, with 10 bases sitting between them. The germline CDR1 and CDR2 sequences are KGHDR and SFDVKD. The CDR3 protein is CATSDPKAGANVLTF. DNA of the CDR3: TGTGCCACCAGTGACCCGAAAGCGGGGGCCAACGTCCTGACTTTC.

The V call is TRBV5-1, the J call TRBJ1-2; a weak D match, TRBD1 (6 bases). The CDR3 spans 14 residues. The V gene's germline CDR1 is SGHRS and CDR2 YFSETQ. Trimming cost V 4 bases and J 4 bases, with 14 bases left between them. The CDR3 region has the DNA TGCGCCAGCAGCGACACAGGGTCGGGCTATGGCTACACCTTC. Its protein is CASSDTGSGYGYTF. The full variable domain, rest sourced from reference TRBV5-1 and TRBJ1-2, is KAGVTQTPRYLIKTRGQQVTLSCSPISGHRSVSWYQQTPGQGLQFLFEYFSETQRNKGNFPGRFSGRQFSNSRSEMNVSTLELGDSALYLCASSDTGSGYGYTFGSGTRLTVV.

The chain couples TRBV4-1 to TRBJ1-2; 8 bases line up with TRBD1. This CDR3 region has 16 residues. After removal of 1 base from V and 4 bases from J, the junction contained 8 bases not matched to a gene. Germline V gene sequence: CDR1 MGHRA, CDR2 YSYEKL. The CDR3 reads CASSQVQGAGSYGYTF. DNA of the CDR3: TGCGCCAGCAGCCAAGTCCAGGGGGCGGGGAGCTATGGCTACACCTTC.